In its sample, the clone carrying this T cell receptor (beta chain) was seen a few times. Its specificity is not known. Healthy Caucasians alone served as donors. The sample is drawn from a study of identical twins. Broader study findings: While abundant cord blood beta clonotypes carried fewer insertions, memory repertoires showed no such pattern. Without tracking the same donors, conclusions rested on cross-sectional statistical analysis.

Germline values: CDR1 MDHEN, CDR2 SYDVKM. The germline V and J ends were trimmed by 3 bases and 0 bases, with 12 bases remaining between them. The CDR3 totals 16 residues. TCRdb processed the 5' RACE reads anew with MiXCR; each CDR3 protein has one entry. The table lists about 330,000 distinct CDR3 sequences, about 12% of them singletons. The same specimen was also included in a second study, on yellow fever vaccine responses in identical twins. That investigation notes: On the reported evidence, twins' vaccine T cell responses seemed partly convergent and partly personalized.

The clonotype comes from a woman younger than 35 in good health. The J gene is TRBJ1-5, the V gene TRBV28; a possible D gene is TRBD1 (5 bases). Source material: CD8+ T cells sorted from blood. The CDR3 DNA is TGTGCCAGCAGTTTTCTGACAGACGGTAGCAATCAGCCCCAGCATTTT. Translating it yields CASSFLTDGSNQPQHF.